This is a list of T cell receptor beta chains from one sample in a study of OX40 agonist ivuxolimab in advanced cancers. Sequenced by immunoSEQ multiplex PCR; TCRdb stores in-frame clones only, minus some. The sample holds 25,000 to 35,000 clones; 74% are singletons and the top ten take under 15%. The sequences come from CD4+ or CD8+ T cells sorted from blood, collected in a trial of the OX40 agonist ivuxolimab. Source of these receptors: an adult with an advanced solid tumor such as melanoma, head and neck, liver or kidney cancer. Each CDR3 is given with its conserved first and last residue. A D gene is named only where the DNA matches it firmly. The size of a clone is reported for some rows only, either as once, few or many, or as a class for expanded clones.

clone size: -; J gene: TRBJ2-7; V gene: TRBV5-6; D gene: -; CDR3 protein: CASSLGQNYEQYF; CDR3 DNA: TGTGCCAGCAGCTTGGGACAGAACTACGAGCAGTACTTC
clone size: -; J gene: TRBJ1-2; V gene: TRBV7-2; D gene: TRBD1; CDR3 protein: CASSLRDRNYGYTF; CDR3 DNA: TGTGCCAGCAGCTTAAGGGACAGGAACTATGGCTACACCTTC
clone size: few; J gene: TRBJ1-6; V gene: TRBV29-1; D gene: TRBD1; CDR3 protein: CSVAGQEGSPLHF; CDR3 DNA: TGCAGCGTTGCGGGACAGGAGGGTTCACCCCTCCACTTT
clone size: -; J gene: TRBJ2-4; V gene: TRBV5-1; D gene: TRBD2; CDR3 protein: CASTKLAGAKRDIQYF; CDR3 DNA: TGCGCCAGCACCAAACTAGCGGGGGCTAAGAGGGACATTCAGTACTTC
clone size: once; J gene: TRBJ2-3; V gene: TRBV6-6; D gene: TRBD2; CDR3 protein: CASSYSSGGAKDTQYF; CDR3 DNA: TGTGCCAGCAGTTACTCGAGCGGGGGGGCCAAAGATACGCAGTATTTT
clone size: -; J gene: TRBJ2-2; V gene: TRBV2; D gene: -; CDR3 protein: CASSEAAGFATGELFF; CDR3 DNA: TGTGCCAGCAGTGAAGCGGCGGGGTTCGCCACCGGGGAGCTGTTTTTT
clone size: -; J gene: TRBJ2-3; V gene: TRBV4-2; D gene: TRBD2; CDR3 protein: CASSQVTGGSDTQYF; CDR3 DNA: TGTGCCAGCAGCCAAGTGACGGGGGGGTCAGATACGCAGTATTTT
clone size: -; J gene: TRBJ1-2; V gene: TRBV9; D gene: TRBD1; CDR3 protein: CASSGRRGNYGYTF; CDR3 DNA: TGTGCCAGCAGCGGACGCAGGGGGAACTATGGCTACACCTTC
clone size: few; J gene: TRBJ1-1; V gene: TRBV11-3; D gene: -; CDR3 protein: CASSGHREGNTEAFF; CDR3 DNA: TGTGCCAGCAGCGGACACAGGGAAGGGAACACTGAAGCTTTCTTT
clone size: -; J gene: TRBJ1-2; V gene: TRBV5-8; D gene: -; CDR3 protein: CASGWGRGYTF; CDR3 DNA: TGTGCCAGCGGTTGGGGACGTGGCTACACCTTC
clone size: -; J gene: TRBJ2-2; V gene: TRBV7-6; D gene: TRBD2; CDR3 protein: CASSLPAGGLFTGELFF; CDR3 DNA: TGTGCCAGCAGCTTACCAGCGGGGGGGCTATTTACCGGGGAGCTGTTTTTT
clone size: -; J gene: TRBJ1-2; V gene: TRBV19; D gene: -; CDR3 protein: CASSRTVSGYTF; CDR3 DNA: TGTGCCAGTAGCCGGACGGTCAGCGGCTACACCTTC
clone size: -; J gene: TRBJ2-2; V gene: TRBV7-1; D gene: -; CDR3 protein: CASSLVTQNTGELFF; CDR3 DNA: TGTGCCAGCAGCTTAGTTACCCAGAACACCGGGGAGCTGTTTTTT
clone size: -; J gene: TRBJ2-2; V gene: TRBV30; D gene: -; CDR3 protein: CAWSSGTRPGELFF; CDR3 DNA: TGTGCCTGGAGTTCCGGGACCCGGCCGGGGGAGCTGTTTTTT